These 26 T cell receptor beta chains were sequenced from one sample in a study of cytomegalovirus exposure and HLA in healthy donors. Use of 60 Vbeta and 13 Jbeta primers characterized the PCR. TCRdb's table, derived via immunoSEQ multiplex PCR, lists solely in-frame clones and lacks some. In the table there are about 160,000 clones, roughly 80% of which are singletons. Material: PBMCs. All receptors derive from a male donor in good health and CMV-seropositive.

The chain has TRBV2 and TRBJ1-6; TRBD1 might be the D (5 bases). In germline, CDR1 is SNHLY, CDR2 FYNNEI. The CDR3 totals 16 residues. The V end was cut by 8 bases, the J end by 8 bases, with 22 bases between. This CDR3 reads CASRDSGPNSDSPLHF. DNA for the CDR3: TGTGCCAGCCGGGACTCAGGACCCAACTCGGATTCACCCCTCCACTTT.

This clone appeared once. V usage is TRBV4-3 and J usage is TRBJ2-1; possibly TRBD1 for D (6 bases). V was trimmed by 8 bases and J by 11 bases, leaving 22 bases between them. Germline V lookup: CDR1 LGHNA, CDR2 YSLEER. This CDR3 is built from 14 residues. CDR3 loop: CASSRRRAGDKQFF. The DNA of the CDR3 is TGCGCCAGCTCGCGCCGGCGCGCAGGGGATAAGCAGTTCTTC.

V and J are TRBV7-6 and TRBJ2-3; 8 bases are shared with TRBD1. V was clipped by 0 bases and J by 3 bases; unmatched bases: 2. Per germline, CDR1 SGHVS and CDR2 FNYEAQ. The CDR3 totals 15 residues. The CDR3 DNA sequence: TGTGCCAGCAGCTTAGCACAGGGGGGAACAGATACGCAGTATTTT. Protein sequence: CASSLAQGGTDTQYF.

The chain joins TRBV7-2 to TRBJ2-7, with 7 nucleotides matching TRBD1. V lost 5 bases to trimming and J lost 2 bases; unmatched junction nucleotides: 6. The CDR3 totals 14 residues. CDR1 is SGHTA, CDR2 FQGNSA, per germline. The CDR3 DNA reads TGTGCCAGCAGCCGCAGTACAGGGGCCTACGAGCAGTACTTC. This sequence encodes CASSRSTGAYEQYF.

The gene calls are TRBV9 and TRBJ1-6; D might be TRBD1 (5 bases). In germline, CDR1 is SGDLS, CDR2 YYNGEE. Deletions cut 0 bases from V and 5 bases from J, with 9 bases between. This CDR3 spans 15 amino acids. The CDR3 DNA reads as TGTGCCAGCAGCGTAGGGGTAGGGGATAATTCACCCCTCCACTTT. It translates to CASSVGVGDNSPLHF. The full variable domain, rest sourced from reference TRBV9 and TRBJ1-6, is DSGVTQTPKHLITATGQRVTLRCSPRSGDLSVYWYQQSLDQGLQFLIQYYNGEERAKGNILERFSAQQFPDLHSELNLSSLELGDSALYFCASSVGVGDNSPLHFGNGTRLTVT.

The chain uses TRBV7-8 and TRBJ1-3; 9 bases map to TRBD1. With 0 bases clipped from V and 2 bases from J, the junction kept 5 bases outside the gene matches. The CDR3 is 17 amino acids. The germline V gene has CDR1 SGHVS and CDR2 FQNEAQ. The CDR3 spells CASSLAFRQGAGNTIYF. The CDR3 coding sequence is TGTGCCAGCAGCTTAGCGTTCAGACAGGGGGCTGGAAACACCATATATTTT.

This rearrangement joins TRBV5-8 to TRBJ1-6, with 10 positions matching TRBD1. Germline values: CDR1 SGHTS, CDR2 YDEGEE. J gave up 4 bases and V 3 bases, and 1 base lay outside the gene matches. The CDR3 totals 15 residues. CDR3 sequence (DNA): TGTGCCAGCAGCTGGGGACAGGGGTATAATTCACCCCTCCACTTT. It specifies CASSWGQGYNSPLHF.

This clone turned up a few times. The rearrangement joins TRBV9 to TRBJ2-5; no clear D gene. This CDR3 comprises 14 residues. Germline-derived CDR1 and CDR2 are SGDLS and YYNGEE. V was cut by 0 bases and J by 2 bases, with 8 bases left in between. The CDR3 sequence is CASSVAVLQETQYF. For the CDR3, the DNA is TGTGCCAGCAGCGTAGCAGTACTACAAGAGACCCAGTACTTC.

The chain recombines TRBV5-1 with TRBJ1-1; maybe TRBD1 (5 bases). Trimming pared 0 bases from V and 0 bases from J, leaving 24 bases between. Looked up from germline, CDR1 is SGHRS and CDR2 is YFSETQ. The CDR3 is 20 amino acids. The CDR3 bases are TGCGCCAGCAGCTTGGGTAGGAAAACCGGGGGTCAAAGCATGAACACTGAAGCTTTCTTT. Protein: CASSLGRKTGGQSMNTEAFF.

The chain uses TRBV9 and TRBJ1-3; TRBD1 might be the D (6 bases). Germline CDR1 and CDR2: SGDLS and YYNGEE. Trimming stripped 2 bases from V and 1 base from J, with 13 bases between. The CDR3 totals 16 residues. The chain's CDR3 is CASSVIGQSSGNTIYF. CDR3 nucleotides: TGTGCCAGCAGCGTTATAGGACAGAGTTCTGGAAACACCATATATTTT.

The V and J genes are TRBV7-9 and TRBJ2-6; 9 bases align to TRBD2. J lost 0 bases, V lost 0 bases, and 3 bases had no gene match. Germline V gene lookup returns CDR1 SEHNR and CDR2 FQNEAQ (reference sequence). This CDR3 contains 18 residues. CDR3 DNA: TGTGCCAGCAGCTTAGCGGCGGGGGGGCCCTCTGGGGCCAACGTCCTGACTTTC. Translation gives CASSLAAGGPSGANVLTF.

The chain carries TRBV21-1 and TRBJ2-7; the table assigns TRBD2, which was not confirmed against the DNA. TRBV21-1 is an annotated pseudogene. The CDR3 covers 18 residues. CDR3 nucleotide sequence: TGTGCCAGCAGCAAAGCTCGAGCGGGGCGCCCTAGGGAGGTCGAGCAGTACTTC. This encodes CASSKARAGRPREVEQYF.

As for this clone: A read error may produce the germline difference seen at one junction end. This chain links TRBV5-6 with TRBJ1-3; D perhaps matches TRBD1 (5 bases). From germline, CDR1 is SGHDT and CDR2 YYEEEE. The length of the CDR3 is 15 residues. CDR3 amino acids: CASSHGGILGSTIYF. The CDR3, as DNA: TGTGCCAGCAGTCACGGGGGGATACTTGGAAGCACCATATATTTT.

The rearrangement links TRBV11-2 to TRBJ1-1, with TRBD1 matching 8 bases. The trim removed 5 bases at V and 1 base at J, leaving 9 bases unmatched. The CDR3 runs 16 residues. Germline values: CDR1 SGHAT, CDR2 FQNNGV. CDR3 region: CASSRDRGVRNTEAFF. CDR3 DNA sequence: TGTGCCAGCAGCCGAGACAGGGGAGTAAGGAACACTGAAGCTTTCTTT.

The chain couples TRBV10-1 to TRBJ2-7, with TRBD2 matching over 7 bases. Per the germline V gene, CDR1 is WNHNN and CDR2 is SYGVQD (reference sequence). V was pared by 2 bases and J by 1 base, with 8 bases of the junction left unmatched. CDR3 length: 16 residues. The CDR3 reads CASSESGDPQSYEQYF. CDR3 DNA: TGCGCCAGCAGTGAGAGCGGGGACCCCCAGTCCTACGAGCAGTACTTC.

The V gene is TRBV18, the J gene TRBJ2-1, with 11 bases identical to TRBD2. V gave up 2 bases and J gave up 5 bases; unmatched junction bases: 2. CDR1 and CDR2 (germline): KGHSH, LQKENI. The CDR3 consists of 15 residues. The CDR3 nucleotides read TGTGCCAGCTCACCAACTAGCGGGAGACACAATGAGCAGTTCTTC. The encoded protein is CASSPTSGRHNEQFF.

The chain uses TRBV19 and TRBJ1-2; 7 positions match TRBD1. The CDR3 loop spans 16 amino acids. Germline CDR1 LNHDA, CDR2 SQIVND (reference sequence). V was clipped by 5 bases and J by 0 bases; unmatched bases: 9. The CDR3 bases are TGTGCCAGTAGTTCCGCCGGGACAGACACTAACTATGGCTACACCTTC. It is translated as CASSSAGTDTNYGYTF.

This chain links TRBV29-1 with TRBJ2-2, with 8 bases identical to TRBD2. Germline values: CDR1 SQVTM, CDR2 ANQGSEA. V lost 5 bases and J lost 3; bases outside the gene matches: 5. This CDR3 spans 14 amino acids. The CDR3 sequence: CSVLRTSYTGELFF. CDR3 in DNA: TGCAGCGTTCTGCGGACTAGCTACACCGGGGAGCTGTTTTTT.

Points on this clone: Other DNA sequences in the same sample also yield this CDR3. The gene calls are TRBV5-1 and TRBJ2-7; 14 nucleotides match TRBD2. Germline trimming cut 5 bases from V and 5 bases from J; bases unmatched to any gene: 9. Germline lookup yields CDR1 SGHRS and CDR2 YFSETQ. The CDR3 has 16 residues. CDR3 protein: CASSTGLAGVMDEQYF. The CDR3 DNA reads TGCGCCAGCAGTACGGGACTAGCGGGAGTCATGGACGAGCAGTACTTC. The complete variable domain, with remaining parts taken from reference TRBV5-1 and TRBJ2-7, reads KAGVTQTPRYLIKTRGQQVTLSCSPISGHRSVSWYQQTPGQGLQFLFEYFSETQRNKGNFPGRFSGRQFSNSRSEMNVSTLELGDSALYLCASSTGLAGVMDEQYFGPGTRLTVT.

This clone was detected only once. This rearrangement joins TRBV5-1 to TRBJ1-1, with D tentatively TRBD1 (5 bases). Germline-derived CDR1 and CDR2 are SGHRS and YFSETQ. V lost 6 bases and J lost 3, with 15 bases in between. The CDR3 spans 14 residues. CDR3 protein: CASKLEGLYTEAFF. As DNA, the CDR3 is TGCGCCAGCAAACTGGAGGGGTTATACACTGAAGCTTTCTTT.

The chain carries TRBV19 and TRBJ2-4; D remains unclear. Germline loops: CDR1 LNHDA, CDR2 SQIVND (reference sequence). The CDR3 is 15 residues long. The germline V and J ends were trimmed by 5 bases and 3 bases, with 14 bases remaining between them. In nucleotides, the CDR3 is TGTGCCAGTAGTCCCCAAGTGGCGGTCAAAAACATTCAGTACTTC. It translates to CASSPQVAVKNIQYF.

The rearrangement joins TRBV7-9 to TRBJ1-1; 7 bases fit TRBD1. The germline V gene has CDR1 SEHNR and CDR2 FQNEAQ (reference sequence). After removal of 3 bases from V and 3 bases from J, the junction contained 7 bases not matched to a gene. The CDR3 length is 15 residues. The CDR3 region has the DNA TGTGCCAGCAGCTTCGGCGGACAGGCGCACACTGAAGCTTTCTTT. Translated: CASSFGGQAHTEAFF.

The chain uses TRBV7-2 and TRBJ1-2, with 7 bases that match TRBD1. The CDR3 spans 13 residues. J gave up 2 bases and V 5 bases, and 2 bases lay outside the gene matches. From germline, CDR1 is SGHTA and CDR2 FQGNSA. CDR3 sequence (DNA): TGTGCCAGCAGCGAGACAGGGAACTATGGCTACACCTTC. Protein product: CASSETGNYGYTF.

This chain joins TRBV27 and TRBJ1-2, with 7 nucleotides matching TRBD1. This CDR3 has 17 amino acids. Looked up from germline, CDR1 is MNHEY and CDR2 is SMNVEV (reference sequence). Trimming removed 6 bases from V and 0 bases from J; junction bases left unmatched: 13. CDR3 protein: CASSHRGATASNYGYTF. The CDR3 DNA follows: TGTGCCAGCAGCCACAGGGGCGCGACAGCTTCTAACTATGGCTACACCTTC.

This clone showed up just a few times. CDR3 region: CASSSARGIEKLFF. The CDR3 DNA reads TGTGCCAGCAGTTCAGCCAGGGGCATTGAAAAACTGTTTTTT. The chain uses TRBV2 and TRBJ1-4; D is possibly TRBD1 (6 bases). CDR3 length: 14 amino acids. Germline CDR1 and CDR2: SNHLY and FYNNEI. Trimming cost V 5 bases and J 7 bases, with 14 bases left between them.

V usage is TRBV28 and J usage is TRBJ1-5; 7 positions match TRBD1. J lost 4 bases, V lost 4 bases, and 10 bases had no gene match. Germline V CDR1 and CDR2: MDHEN, SYDVKM. The CDR3 has 16 amino acids. The DNA of the CDR3 is TGTGCCAGCAGTTCCACCCTCGGGACAGCAAATCAGCCCCAGCATTTT. Its translation is CASSSTLGTANQPQHF.